The 8 T cell receptor beta chains listed next were all sequenced from one sample in a study of shared clonotypes between healthy human individuals. Profiling relied on immunoSEQ multiplex PCR, and the TCRdb table lists in-frame clones only, not all of them. The sample lists hundreds of thousands of clones, approximately 96% occurring once. As defined, naive CD8 cells were CD45RO-negative and positively selected for CCR7, with terminally differentiated effector memory CD45RA+ cells excluded. Sequences were obtained from naive CD8+ T cells sorted from blood. These receptors were obtained from a woman aged 25 to 39 in good health.

V and J are TRBV5-6 and TRBJ2-7; 7 bases agree with TRBD2. The CDR3 has 14 residues. Germline values: CDR1 SGHDT, CDR2 YYEEEE. Unmatched junction bases numbered 0, after V lost 0 bases and J lost 0 bases. The CDR3 region has the DNA TGTGCCAGCAGCTTGGGACTAGCCTCCTACGAGCAGTACTTC. It encodes CASSLGLASYEQYF.

V and J are TRBV9 and TRBJ2-3; D gene ambiguous. V was pared by 3 bases and J by 2 bases, with 7 bases between. The CDR3 extends over 13 amino acids. The germline gives CDR1 SGDLS, CDR2 YYNGEE. CDR3: CASSAVITDTQYF. The CDR3 nucleotides are TGTGCCAGCAGCGCTGTAATCACAGATACGCAGTATTTT.

This chain links TRBV9 with TRBJ2-1; D may be TRBD2 (6 bases). There are 16 residues in the CDR3. Trimming pared 0 bases from V and 0 bases from J, leaving 10 bases between. CDR1 is SGDLS and CDR2 is YYNGEE in the germline V gene. The chain's CDR3 is CASSVDTGSSYNEQFF. CDR3 in DNA: TGTGCCAGCAGCGTAGATACCGGGAGCTCCTACAATGAGCAGTTCTTC.

This rearrangement joins TRBV27 to TRBJ1-5; D unresolved. The CDR3 extends over 13 amino acids. Germline lookup yields CDR1 MNHEY and CDR2 SMNVEV (reference sequence). V lost 3 bases and J lost 4, with 7 bases in between. CDR3 residues: CASSFQNNQPQHF. CDR3 coding DNA: TGTGCCAGCAGTTTCCAGAATAATCAGCCCCAGCATTTT.

This rearrangement joins TRBV27 to TRBJ1-1, with 7 bases matching TRBD1. The germline V gene has CDR1 MNHEY and CDR2 SMNVEV (reference sequence). With V trimmed by 3 bases and J by 5 bases, 18 bases remained unmatched. This CDR3 contains 18 residues. The CDR3 DNA reads TGTGCCAGCAGTTTTACCGCGACAGGGCCGATAACCGCGACTGAAGCTTTCTTT. Translating gives CASSFTATGPITATEAFF.

This clone was counted a single time. The rearrangement uses TRBV27 and TRBJ2-3, with TRBD2 matching 11 bases. CDR1 and CDR2 from the germline V gene are MNHEY and SMNVEV (reference sequence). V lost 1 base and J lost 2; bases outside the gene matches: 2. The CDR3 consists of 16 residues. CDR3 amino acids: CASSLLAGGITDTQYF. The CDR3 DNA is TGTGCCAGCAGTTTATTAGCGGGAGGGATCACAGATACGCAGTATTTT.

The genes are TRBV2 and TRBJ2-1; 7 bases agree with TRBD2. V trimming: 6 bases; J trimming: 1 base; junction bases outside the gene matches: 9. Germline assignment: CDR1 SNHLY and CDR2 FYNNEI. The CDR3 length is 16 residues. CDR3 sequence reads: CASREGWGGSYNEQFF. DNA of the CDR3: TGTGCCAGCAGAGAGGGGTGGGGAGGGTCCTACAATGAGCAGTTCTTC.

This sequence joins TRBV4-2 and TRBJ2-3, with 8 bases that match TRBD2. The CDR3 runs 16 residues. Germline assignment: CDR1 LGHNA and CDR2 YNFKEQ. V shed 0 bases, J shed 1 base, and the junction held 3 bases outside the gene matches. CDR3 sequence (DNA): TGTGCCAGCAGCCAAGATAGCGGGACGGGCACAGATACGCAGTATTTT. As protein: CASSQDSGTGTDTQYF.